The 7 T cell receptor beta chains below were found in one sample sequenced in a study of T cell therapy after organ transplantation. Profiling relied on immunoSEQ multiplex PCR, and the TCRdb table lists in-frame clones only, not all of them. Among about 15,000 clones listed, approximately 85% were seen once. These receptors lack a known antigen. Time point reported: 20-29 weeks after completion of therapy. Sequenced here: CD8+ T cells from blood, sampled after autologous CMV-specific T cell therapy. These receptors were obtained from a human patient who had received a solid organ transplant and had CMV disease. Part of the T cells may come from the graft donor.

The V gene is TRBV7-8, the J gene TRBJ2-4; 8 positions agree with TRBD2. Germline trimming cut 2 bases from V and 0 bases from J; bases unmatched to any gene: 12. CDR3 size: 19 residues. Germline CDR1 reads SGHVS; CDR2 reads FQNEAQ. As DNA, the CDR3 is TGTGCCAGCAGCTTATCGATTAGCGGGATAGCTTTAGCCAAAAACATTCAGTACTTC. This sequence encodes CASSLSISGIALAKNIQYF.

V usage is TRBV7-6 and J usage is TRBJ2-7; D gene uncertain. Trimming stripped 2 bases from V and 7 bases from J, with 12 bases between. The CDR3 totals 13 residues. Looked up from germline, CDR1 is SGHVS and CDR2 is FNYEAQ. CDR3 amino acids: CASSLSWSREQYF. DNA for the CDR3: TGTGCCAGCAGCTTAAGCTGGAGTCGGGAGCAGTACTTC.

The chain joins TRBV5-4 to TRBJ2-3, with TRBD2 matching 10 bases. The germline V gene has CDR1 SGHNT and CDR2 YYREEE (reference sequence). J gave up 3 bases and V 2 bases, and 15 bases lay outside the gene matches. This CDR3 has 19 amino acids. The CDR3 DNA reads as TGTGCCAGCAGCTTCCTGCCTAGCGGGAGTGGGAGTTCGACAGATACGCAGTATTTT. Translating it yields CASSFLPSGSGSSTDTQYF.

The genes are TRBV29-1 and TRBJ1-1; no clear D gene. The germline V gene has CDR1 SQVTM and CDR2 ANQGSEA. This CDR3 contains 12 residues. The ends were cut back, 2 bases at V and 1 base at J, with 5 bases in the middle. The CDR3 nucleotides are TGCAGCGTTGAACCCAAGAACACTGAAGCTTTCTTT. This gives the protein CSVEPKNTEAFF.

In regard to this clone: One end of the junction is discordant with germline, which a read error may explain. The V and J genes are TRBV5-1 and TRBJ1-1; 7 bases fit TRBD1. CDR3 length: 14 residues. CDR1 SGHRS and CDR2 YFSETQ come from the germline V gene. Here the CDR3 DNA reads TGCGCCAGCAGATTGGACAGGTTGAACACTGAAGCTTTCTTT. Translating gives CASRLDRLNTEAFF.

The chain links TRBV10-3 to TRBJ2-1, with TRBD2 matching 7 bases. This CDR3 region has 15 residues. V was pared by 3 bases and J by 3 bases, with 5 bases of the junction left unmatched. Per the germline V gene, CDR1 is ENHRY and CDR2 is SYGVKD. CDR3 bases: TGTGCCATCAGTGATCAAGCGGGGTTCTACAATGAGCAGTTCTTC. This sequence encodes CAISDQAGFYNEQFF.

The CDR3 DNA follows: TGTGCCATCAGTCCGGACAGTACATTGTATGGCTACACCTTC. Its protein is CAISPDSTLYGYTF. The chain recombines TRBV10-3 with TRBJ1-2, with D possibly being TRBD1 (6 bases). This CDR3 has 14 amino acids. Trimming stripped 5 bases from V and 5 bases from J, with 15 bases between. CDR1 is ENHRY and CDR2 is SYGVKD in the germline V gene.